These 27 T cell receptor beta chains were sequenced from one sample in a study of cytomegalovirus exposure and HLA in healthy donors. The PCR was carried out with 60 Vbeta primers and 13 Jbeta primers. Profiled with immunoSEQ multiplex PCR; TCRdb holds only in-frame clones, not every one. The sample lists 200,000 to 250,000 clones, 76% occurring once. Specimen: PBMCs. All receptors come from a man aged 18-30 years in good health and CMV-seronegative.

The chain joins TRBV29-1 to TRBJ2-3; D call uncertain. Trimming stripped 3 bases from V and 4 bases from J, with 11 bases between. Germline CDR1 is SQVTM and CDR2 is ANQGSEA. The CDR3 spans 13 residues. CDR3 loop: CSVDGRFSDTQYF. In nucleotides, the CDR3 is TGCAGCGTTGACGGCAGGTTTTCAGATACGCAGTATTTT.

The chain uses TRBV5-1 and TRBJ1-4; possibly TRBD1 for D (6 bases). The CDR3 is 15 amino acids. Germline values: CDR1 SGHRS, CDR2 YFSETQ. With 4 bases removed from V and 3 bases from J, the gap between germline ends came to 13 bases. The CDR3 sequence: CASSTAGDPNEKLFF. In nucleotides, the CDR3 is TGCGCCAGCAGCACCGCAGGGGACCCTAATGAAAAACTGTTTTTT.

The chain recombines TRBV6-1 with TRBJ2-1; no definite D call. Trimming removed 0 bases from V and 4 bases from J, with 10 bases in between. Germline CDR1 reads MNHNS; CDR2 reads SASEGT. The CDR3 sequence is 15 residues long. CDR3 nucleotide sequence: TGTGCCAGCAGTGAAGCGTTCGGCGGATACAATGAGCAGTTCTTC. Translating it yields CASSEAFGGYNEQFF.

The chain combines TRBV11-2 with TRBJ2-3; D call uncertain. This CDR3 is 15 amino acids long. V shed 1 base and J shed 2 bases, with 10 bases lying between them. The germline gives CDR1 SGHAT, CDR2 FQNNGV. CDR3: CASSLVATPTDTQYF. The CDR3 nucleotides are TGTGCCAGCAGCTTAGTGGCCACCCCCACAGATACGCAGTATTTT.

The chain links TRBV13 to TRBJ2-7; the match to TRBD2 covers 7 bases. The germline V gene has CDR1 PRHDT and CDR2 FYEKMQ (reference sequence). This CDR3 contains 16 residues. V lost 4 bases and J lost 5; bases outside the gene matches: 14. For the CDR3, the DNA is TGTGCCAGCAGCTCTTTCGCTAGCGGACATCCCCACGAGCAGTACTTC. Protein product: CASSSFASGHPHEQYF.

With regard to this clone: The same CDR3 can be traced to other DNA sequences in this sample. This chain connects TRBV9 to TRBJ1-4; D is uncertain. In germline, CDR1 is SGDLS, CDR2 YYNGEE. With 5 bases removed from V and 8 bases from J, the gap between germline ends came to 16 bases. CDR3 length: 14 residues. The CDR3 region has the DNA TGTGCCAGCAGTGAGACACCGATGAGAGAAAAACTGTTTTTT. This codes for CASSETPMREKLFF.

The count of this clone is one. The V call is TRBV5-4, the J call TRBJ1-1; D unclear. The CDR3 is 15 residues long. V was shortened by 0 bases and J by 1 base, with 10 bases between the two germline ends. CDR1 is SGHNT, CDR2 YYREEE, per germline (reference sequence). The CDR3 DNA follows: TGTGCCAGCAGCTTGGCGGGAGTGAGGAACACTGAAGCTTTCTTT. It encodes CASSLAGVRNTEAFF.

This chain uses TRBV7-8 with TRBJ2-7; D might be TRBD2 (5 bases). There are 14 residues in the CDR3. V dropped 5 bases and J dropped 1 base, with 12 bases sitting between them. The germline V gene has CDR1 SGHVS and CDR2 FQNEAQ. DNA of the CDR3: TGTGCCAGCAGCACGGACTTTTTTTCCTACGAGCAGTACTTC. It encodes CASSTDFFSYEQYF.

The V and J genes are TRBV27 and TRBJ2-1; TRBD2 matches at 11 bases. Germline trimming cut 2 bases from V and 8 bases from J; bases unmatched to any gene: 17. The CDR3 has 19 residues. Germline V gene sequence: CDR1 MNHEY, CDR2 SMNVEV (reference sequence). This chain's CDR3 is CASSLARGASGRIRDEQFF. CDR3 coding DNA: TGTGCCAGCAGTTTAGCCCGGGGGGCTAGCGGGAGGATTAGGGATGAGCAGTTCTTC.

The CDR3 loop is CASSAPRETQYF. CDR3 sequence (DNA): TGTGCCAGTAGTGCCCCCCGGGAGACCCAGTACTTC. The V call is TRBV19, the J call TRBJ2-5; D call uncertain. The CDR3 has 12 residues. The germline CDR1 and CDR2 sequences are LNHDA and SQIVND (reference sequence). Trimming left V 5 bases short and J 5 bases short, with 9 bases between.

V gene TRBV6-5 combines with J gene TRBJ1-2, with D possibly TRBD1 on 6 matching bases. Germline V gives CDR1 MNHEY, CDR2 SVGAGI. This CDR3 has 15 residues. Trimming left V 6 bases short and J 3 bases short, with 17 bases between. The CDR3 loop is CASSHQGWVDYGYTF. CDR3 sequence (DNA): TGTGCCAGCAGCCATCAGGGGTGGGTTGACTATGGCTACACCTTC.

There are a few counts of this clone. The chain recombines TRBV10-3 with TRBJ2-3; 8 bases match TRBD1. V dropped 6 bases and J dropped 1; count of bases not matched to a gene: 6. CDR1 and CDR2 from the germline V gene are ENHRY and SYGVKD. This CDR3 is 15 amino acids long. In DNA form, the CDR3 reads TGTGCCATCAGCTTACAGGGGGAAGGCACAGATACGCAGTATTTT. It translates to CAISLQGEGTDTQYF.

V and J are TRBV18 and TRBJ2-1; 9 bases fit TRBD1. The CDR3 is 14 amino acids. Germline loops: CDR1 KGHSH, CDR2 LQKENI. Trimming at V came to 0 bases and at J to 10 bases, leaving 4 bases not matched to a gene. The DNA for the CDR3 is TGTGCCAGCTCACCACCAGGGACAGGGAACGAGCAGTTCTTC. Residues: CASSPPGTGNEQFF.

About this clone: Within the sample, other DNA sequences also encode this same CDR3. CDR3 protein: CASSLDRGLGTGELFF. The CDR3 DNA reads TGTGCCAGTAGTCTGGACAGGGGGCTGGGCACCGGGGAGCTGTTTTTT. This chain links TRBV19 with TRBJ2-2; the match to TRBD1 covers 11 bases. This CDR3 spans 16 amino acids. J lost 4 bases, V lost 5 bases, and 6 bases had no gene match. Germline V gene data show CDR1 as LNHDA and CDR2 as SQIVND (reference sequence).

This sequence joins TRBV6-5 and TRBJ2-5; 10 positions match TRBD2. The assigned J gene may be wrong: the sequence end matches TRBJ2-7 better. The germline gives CDR1 MNHEY, CDR2 SVGAGI. The CDR3 length is 14 residues. The CDR3 reads CASTRASGRYEQYF. The CDR3 DNA sequence: TGTGCCAGCACCAGGGCTAGCGGGAGATACGAGCAGTACTTC.

As regards this clone: A read error may produce the germline difference seen at one junction end. The V gene is TRBV27, the J gene TRBJ1-3, with 8 bases fitting TRBD1. Germline V gene sequence: CDR1 MNHEY, CDR2 SMNVEV (reference sequence). The CDR3 runs to 14 residues. The CDR3 region has the DNA TGTGCCAGCAGGCCAGGGGGCTCTGGAACCACCATATATTTT. This codes for CASRPGGSGTTIYF.

Concerning this clone: This same CDR3 is encoded by further DNA sequences in the sample. The chain couples TRBV4-1 to TRBJ2-3, with 7 bases fitting TRBD2. The CDR3 length is 16 residues. Germline CDR1 is MGHRA and CDR2 is YSYEKL. V was pared by 2 bases and J by 2 bases, with 7 bases of the junction left unmatched. In nucleotides, the CDR3 is TGCGCCAGCAGCCAACTTCTAGCGGCTAACACAGATACGCAGTATTTT. It encodes CASSQLLAANTDTQYF.

The V call is TRBV27, the J call TRBJ1-1; TRBD1 agrees at 11 bases. This CDR3 spans 17 amino acids. Germline values: CDR1 MNHEY, CDR2 SMNVEV (reference sequence). V shed 4 bases, J shed 7 bases, and the junction held 14 bases outside the gene matches. CDR3 nucleotides: TGTGCCAGCAGTTCACCCAGATGGACAGGGGGCATGGGTGAAGCTTTCTTT. It codes for CASSSPRWTGGMGEAFF.

This chain joins TRBV2 and TRBJ2-1, with 11 bases matching TRBD2. Germline CDR1 is SNHLY and CDR2 is FYNNEI. The CDR3 loop spans 16 amino acids. With V trimmed by 6 bases and J by 5 bases, 9 bases remained unmatched. The CDR3 bases are TGTGCCAGCAGGATATTGGGACTAGCGGATAACAATGAGCAGTTCTTC. Translated, it gives CASRILGLADNNEQFF.

The chain joins TRBV9 to TRBJ2-1; a weak D match, TRBD1 (5 bases). Trimming took off 0 bases at V and 9 bases at J, with 16 bases between the two ends. This CDR3 is built from 15 residues. The germline CDR1 and CDR2 sequences are SGDLS and YYNGEE. The CDR3 region has the DNA TGTGCCAGCAGCGTAGCGACAGACCCAAGGGGTGAGCAGTTCTTC. This gives the protein CASSVATDPRGEQFF.

This sequence joins TRBV11-1 and TRBJ2-7; TRBD1 aligns across 7 bases. The CDR3 spans 14 residues. CDR1 and CDR2 (germline): SGHAT, FQDESV (reference sequence). J lost 2 bases, V lost 3 bases, and 4 bases had no gene match. The CDR3 sequence: CASSLTQGPYEQYF. CDR3 coding DNA: TGTGCCAGCAGCTTGACACAGGGGCCCTACGAGCAGTACTTC.

The J gene is TRBJ2-3, the V gene TRBV5-6; a possible D gene is TRBD2 (5 bases). Trimming stripped 0 bases from V and 6 bases from J, with 14 bases between. Germline CDR1 SGHDT, CDR2 YYEEEE. The CDR3 spans 15 residues. The DNA of the CDR3 is TGTGCCAGCAGCTTGGGTACCCCGGGAATGGATACGCAGTATTTT. Encoded protein: CASSLGTPGMDTQYF.

This clone has a handful of counts. The chain has TRBV2 and TRBJ2-2, with 12 positions matching TRBD1. V gave up 6 bases and J gave up 7 bases; unmatched junction bases: 6. From germline, CDR1 is SNHLY and CDR2 FYNNEI. The CDR3 is 15 amino acids. CDR3 bases: TGTGCCAGCAGCAAGGGACAGGGGGCTGTCGGGGAGCTGTTTTTT. Protein sequence: CASSKGQGAVGELFF.

With respect to this clone: The same CDR3 also results from other DNA sequences found in this sample. The chain has TRBV14 and TRBJ1-2; TRBD1 might be the D (6 bases). V shed 3 bases and J shed 7 bases, with 12 bases lying between them. CDR3 length equals 13 residues. The germline V gene encodes CDR1 SGHDN and CDR2 FVKESK. CDR3 residues: CASSQSRGSGYTF. For the CDR3, the DNA is TGTGCCAGCAGCCAGAGCAGGGGTAGTGGCTACACCTTC.

The rearrangement links TRBV6-5 to TRBJ2-7; maybe TRBD1 (6 bases). The germline CDR1 and CDR2 sequences are MNHEY and SVGAGI. CDR3 length: 13 amino acids. Trimming shortened V by 3 bases and J by 7 bases, and 13 bases separated the two germline ends. In nucleotides, the CDR3 is TGTGCCAGCAGTTATGTTCAGGGGCTGGAGCAGTACTTC. This sequence encodes CASSYVQGLEQYF.

Here the CDR3 reads CASSISGLTDTQYF. The CDR3 nucleotides read TGTGCCAGTAGTATTTCCGGACTCACAGATACGCAGTATTTT. The V gene is TRBV19, the J gene TRBJ2-3, with D possibly being TRBD2 (5 bases). V was cut by 3 bases and J by 2 bases, with 9 bases left in between. The germline gives CDR1 LNHDA, CDR2 SQIVND (reference sequence). The CDR3 length is 14 residues.

This clone was recorded a few times. This chain connects TRBV6-1 to TRBJ1-6; D not certain. The V end was cut by 6 bases, the J end by 9 bases, with 9 bases between. Germline values: CDR1 MNHNS, CDR2 SASEGT. The CDR3 runs 12 residues. CDR3 sequence reads: CASRKTPSPLHF. The CDR3 coding sequence is TGTGCCAGCAGGAAGACACCTTCACCCCTCCACTTT.